These 25 T cell receptor beta chains originate from one sample sequenced in a study of cytomegalovirus exposure and HLA in healthy donors. PCR used 60 Vbeta primers and 13 Jbeta primers. Sequencing was performed with immunoSEQ multiplex PCR; in TCRdb, only in-frame clones are kept and a portion is missing. The data contain 100,000 or so clones, less than 65% of them singletons. Sequenced: PBMCs. The receptors here all came from a woman under 40 in good health and CMV-seropositive.

The chain is built from TRBV9 and TRBJ2-1, with 10 bases lining up with TRBD2. The length of the CDR3 is 16 residues. Trimming took 1 base from V and 10 from J; bases not matched to a gene: 11. Per germline, CDR1 SGDLS and CDR2 YYNGEE. In DNA form, the CDR3 reads TGTGCCAGCAGCGTATCAAGCGGGGGGGCCCAGAAGGAGCAGTTCTTC. Amino acids: CASSVSSGGAQKEQFF. Supplemented by reference TRBV9 and TRBJ2-1, the full variable domain reads DSGVTQTPKHLITATGQRVTLRCSPRSGDLSVYWYQQSLDQGLQFLIQYYNGEERAKGNILERFSAQQFPDLHSELNLSSLELGDSALYFCASSVSSGGAQKEQFFGPGTRLTVL.

The chain links TRBV27 to TRBJ2-3, with TRBD1 identical over 7 bases. Germline lookup yields CDR1 MNHEY and CDR2 SMNVEV (reference sequence). V gave up 8 bases and J gave up 3 bases; unmatched junction bases: 11. There are 15 residues in the CDR3. The DNA of the CDR3 is TGTGCCAGCGGCTGGACAGGTATAATTACAGATACGCAGTATTTT. Protein sequence: CASGWTGIITDTQYF.

Only one count was recorded for this clone. CDR3 in DNA: TGTGCCAGCAGCTGGGTCGGACTAGCGGGGGGCCGTACCTACAATGAGCAGTTCTTC. Translating gives CASSWVGLAGGRTYNEQFF. This chain joins TRBV7-8 and TRBJ2-1, with 14 bases aligning to TRBD2. V trimming: 4 bases; J trimming: 2 bases; junction bases outside the gene matches: 10. This CDR3 region has 19 residues. Germline V lookup: CDR1 SGHVS, CDR2 FQNEAQ.

This chain uses TRBV19 with TRBJ2-1, with D unclear. V was clipped by 0 bases and J by 8 bases, with 14 bases between them. The CDR3 length is 15 residues. In germline, CDR1 is LNHDA, CDR2 SQIVND (reference sequence). This chain's CDR3 is CASSIDGRQRDEQFF. In DNA, the CDR3 is TGTGCCAGTAGTATAGACGGCAGGCAGAGAGATGAGCAGTTCTTC.

This chain joins TRBV19 and TRBJ1-2; perhaps TRBD1 as D (5 bases). The CDR3 sequence is 16 residues long. Germline lookup yields CDR1 LNHDA and CDR2 SQIVND (reference sequence). V dropped 1 base and J dropped 8 bases, with 20 bases sitting between them. CDR3 bases: TGTGCCAGTAGTATAGGCCGGTATGGCGCAGGGAAGGGCTACACCTTC. Protein product: CASSIGRYGAGKGYTF.

The gene calls are TRBV4-2 and TRBJ1-5, with 7 nucleotides matching TRBD1. The length of the CDR3 is 14 residues. Germline lookup yields CDR1 LGHNA and CDR2 YNFKEQ. V lost 2 bases and J lost 7; bases outside the gene matches: 5. CDR3 bases: TGTGCCAGCAGCCAAACAGGGGAGAGGCAGCCCCAGCATTTT. Its protein is CASSQTGERQPQHF.

The rearrangement uses TRBV4-1 and TRBJ2-7; D is possibly TRBD1 (5 bases). CDR1 and CDR2 from the germline V gene are MGHRA and YSYEKL. The CDR3 is made up of 14 amino acids. Trimming stripped 1 base from V and 3 bases from J, with 10 bases between. The CDR3 nucleotides are TGCGCCAGCAGCCAAGCAGGGTATCTCTACGAGCAGTACTTC. It translates to CASSQAGYLYEQYF.

This clone was picked up a small number of times. Sequence at one end of the junction differs from germline and may be a read error. Other nucleotide sequences in the sample specify the same CDR3. The J gene is TRBJ1-1, the V gene TRBV5-4, with unresolved D. CDR3 size: 15 residues. Germline CDR1 reads SGHNT; CDR2 reads YYREEE (reference sequence). The CDR3 region is CASSQDSSWNTEAFF. The CDR3 DNA reads as TGCGCCAGCAGCCAGGACTCTAGTTGGAACACTGAAGCTTTCTTT. Based on the CDR3 plus reference TRBV5-4 and TRBJ1-1, the full variable domain is ETGVTQSPTHLIKTRGQQVTLRCSSQSGHNTVSWYQQALGQGPQFIFQYYREEENGRGNFPPRFSGLQFPNYSSELNVNALELDDSALYLCASSQDSSWNTEAFFGQGTRLTVV.

The V call is TRBV19, the J call TRBJ1-1, with 9 bases aligning to TRBD1. The CDR3 totals 16 residues. Germline V lookup: CDR1 LNHDA, CDR2 SQIVND (reference sequence). The junction had 9 bases not matched to a gene; V was cut back by 7 bases and J by 0 bases. The CDR3 spells CASKRGTGTLNTEAFF. The DNA of the CDR3 is TGTGCCAGTAAGAGGGGGACAGGGACCCTGAACACTGAAGCTTTCTTT.

This chain connects TRBV9 to TRBJ2-5; 7 bases align to TRBD1. Per the germline V gene, CDR1 is SGDLS and CDR2 is YYNGEE. The CDR3 is 14 residues long. The junction had 7 bases not matched to a gene; V was cut back by 4 bases and J by 4 bases. In nucleotides, the CDR3 is TGTGCCAGCAGCACCCGTTCAGGGGGAGAGACCCAGTACTTC. The encoded protein is CASSTRSGGETQYF. The whole variable domain, filled in from reference TRBV9 and TRBJ2-5, reads DSGVTQTPKHLITATGQRVTLRCSPRSGDLSVYWYQQSLDQGLQFLIQYYNGEERAKGNILERFSAQQFPDLHSELNLSSLELGDSALYFCASSTRSGGETQYFGPGTRLLVL.

The chain joins TRBV4-3 to TRBJ2-1, with 11 positions matching TRBD2. Trimming took 4 bases from V and 8 from J; bases not matched to a gene: 7. CDR3 length: 15 amino acids. The germline gives CDR1 LGHNA, CDR2 YSLEER. The CDR3 sequence: CASSLSGGAGDEQFF. DNA for the CDR3: TGCGCCAGCAGCCTTAGCGGGGGGGCCGGCGATGAGCAGTTCTTC.

V gene TRBV5-4 combines with J gene TRBJ1-2; 7 positions match TRBD1. This CDR3 is 11 amino acids long. Trimming at V came to 4 bases and at J to 13 bases, leaving 7 bases not matched to a gene. Germline CDR1 SGHNT, CDR2 YYREEE (reference sequence). The CDR3 sequence: CASSGGQRCTF. In nucleotides, the CDR3 is TGTGCCAGCAGCGGGGGACAGCGCTGCACCTTC.

The sample holds a few counts of this clone. V is TRBV27 and J is TRBJ2-1; tentative D call: TRBD1 (5 bases). Germline V gives CDR1 MNHEY, CDR2 SMNVEV (reference sequence). The CDR3 has 14 amino acids. Trimming cost V 7 bases and J 12 bases, with 22 bases left between them. This CDR3 is CASTRDRQTLGQFF. Written as DNA, the CDR3 is TGTGCCAGCACCCGAGATCGACAGACTCTTGGGCAGTTCTTC.

CDR3 sequence: CASSLATGVGGANVLTF. CDR3 coding DNA: TGCGCCAGCAGCCTAGCAACGGGGGTAGGAGGGGCCAACGTCCTGACTTTC. This chain joins TRBV4-1 and TRBJ2-6; tentative D call: TRBD2 (6 bases). The CDR3 contains 17 residues. Germline loops: CDR1 MGHRA, CDR2 YSYEKL. Trimming shortened V by 4 bases and J by 4 bases, and 17 bases separated the two germline ends.

This clone was seen a handful of times. CDR3 amino acids: CASSLTGGSDQPQHF. The CDR3 DNA reads as TGTGCCAGCAGCCTGACAGGGGGTTCTGATCAGCCCCAGCATTTT. The chain couples TRBV7-9 to TRBJ1-5; the match to TRBD1 covers 9 bases. V dropped 5 bases and J dropped 5; count of bases not matched to a gene: 7. The CDR3 loop spans 15 amino acids. Germline CDR1 reads SEHNR; CDR2 reads FQNEAQ (reference sequence). Full variable domain (missing parts from reference TRBV7-9 and TRBJ1-5): DTGVSQNPRHKITKRGQNVTFRCDPISEHNRLYWYRQTLGQGPEFLTYFQNEAQLEKSRLLSDRFSAERPKGSFSTLEIQRTEQGDSAMYLCASSLTGGSDQPQHFGDGTRLSIL.

The V gene is TRBV2, the J gene TRBJ2-5; unclear D gene. CDR1 and CDR2 from the germline V gene are SNHLY and FYNNEI. The CDR3 loop spans 11 amino acids. Trimming stripped 7 bases from V and 2 bases from J, with 5 bases between. This CDR3 is CASTVQETQYF. The DNA for the CDR3 is TGTGCCAGCACGGTACAAGAGACCCAGTACTTC. The variable domain in full, completed from reference TRBV2 and TRBJ2-5, reads EPEVTQTPSHQVTQMGQEVILRCVPISNHLYFYWYRQILGQKVEFLVSFYNNEISEKSEIFDDQFSVERPDGSNFTLKIRSTKLEDSAMYFCASTVQETQYFGPGTRLLVL.

The chain recombines TRBV28 with TRBJ2-2, with D possibly being TRBD1 (6 bases). Germline V gives CDR1 MDHEN, CDR2 SYDVKM. V was trimmed by 6 bases and J by 1 base, leaving 15 bases between them. The CDR3 consists of 16 residues. The CDR3 region is CASSLMDSLNTGELFF. The CDR3 nucleotides read TGTGCCAGCAGCCTTATGGACAGCTTGAACACCGGGGAGCTGTTTTTT.

The gene calls are TRBV28 and TRBJ1-1, with 11 bases fitting TRBD1. J lost 4 bases, V lost 5 bases, and 6 bases had no gene match. Germline V lookup: CDR1 MDHEN, CDR2 SYDVKM. The CDR3 sequence is 15 residues long. Here the CDR3 reads CASSRPGTGGTEAFF. Here the CDR3 DNA reads TGTGCCAGCAGTCGTCCCGGGACAGGGGGCACTGAAGCTTTCTTT.

The V and J genes are TRBV7-9 and TRBJ2-2; 8 bases match TRBD1. Germline CDR1 is SEHNR and CDR2 is FQNEAQ (reference sequence). This CDR3 region has 13 residues. V lost 5 bases and J lost 5; bases outside the gene matches: 1. CDR3 amino acids: CASSGQGTGELFF. The CDR3 DNA is TGTGCCAGCAGCGGACAGGGAACCGGGGAGCTGTTTTTT.

The CDR3 is CASSSLGLRSYGYTF. For the CDR3, the DNA is TGTGCCAGCAGCTCCCTAGGCCTTCGCTCTTATGGCTACACCTTC. The gene calls are TRBV11-2 and TRBJ1-2; no definite D call. Germline CDR1 and CDR2: SGHAT and FQNNGV. Trimming stripped 4 bases from V and 5 bases from J, with 17 bases between. This CDR3 contains 15 residues.

This clone has just a few counts. V usage is TRBV27 and J usage is TRBJ2-5; 9 nucleotides align to TRBD2. Germline CDR1 reads MNHEY; CDR2 reads SMNVEV (reference sequence). CDR3 size: 14 residues. Germline trimming cut 7 bases from V and 5 bases from J; bases unmatched to any gene: 8. This chain's CDR3 is CASTKRGAGETQYF. Here the CDR3 DNA reads TGTGCCAGCACCAAGCGGGGGGCCGGGGAGACCCAGTACTTC.

This sequence joins TRBV2 and TRBJ1-2; possible D gene TRBD1, 5 bases. Germline CDR1 is SNHLY and CDR2 is FYNNEI. The V gene lost 1 base and the J gene lost 4 bases, with 10 bases spanning the gap. There are 14 residues in the CDR3. As DNA, the CDR3 is TGTGCCAGCAGTGAAGGCAGGGAAGGCTATGGCTACACCTTC. It yields the protein CASSEGREGYGYTF.

This chain joins TRBV18 and TRBJ1-6; 7 bases match TRBD1. The ends lost 3 bases at V and 7 bases at J; junction bases unmatched: 6. The CDR3 contains 15 residues. CDR1 is KGHSH, CDR2 LQKENI, per germline. The CDR3 DNA is TGTGCCAGCTCACCCGGGCAGGGGGGAAATTCACCCCTCCACTTT. Translating gives CASSPGQGGNSPLHF.

This clone was detected only once. The rearrangement links TRBV7-2 to TRBJ1-2; 7 bases map to TRBD1. The CDR3 covers 16 residues. Losses at the gene ends were 2 bases for V and 7 bases for J; bases not matched to a gene: 13. Germline V CDR1 and CDR2: SGHTA, FQGNSA. CDR3 in amino acids: CASSLQDRDRGRGYTF. The CDR3 nucleotides are TGTGCCAGCAGCTTACAGGATCGGGACAGAGGACGTGGCTACACCTTC.

This chain's CDR3 is CASSHWTGPNYGYTF. For the CDR3, the DNA is TGTGCCAGCAGCCATTGGACAGGGCCTAACTATGGCTACACCTTC. This rearrangement joins TRBV14 to TRBJ1-2; 8 nucleotides agree with TRBD1. Germline V gene sequence: CDR1 SGHDN, CDR2 FVKESK. V lost 3 bases and J lost 0; bases outside the gene matches: 3. This CDR3 comprises 15 residues.